The T cell receptor beta chain described here comes from a study of naive and memory T cell subsets. The beta constant-region primer was an equimolar mix of two oligonucleotides covering TRBC1 and TRBC2. Nested alpha and beta constant-region primers with the SP2 primer drove four PCR rounds on ligated cDNA. TCRdb independently ran MiXCR on the UMI-ligation and nested PCR reads; one entry per CDR3 protein. The data contain 80,000 or so distinct CDR3 sequences, 9% of them singletons. This clonotype has a handful of counts. The antigen remains unidentified. Overall study results and limits: No ground truth validated the naive and memory repertoire findings. In CD4 and CD8 cells, diversity dropped from naive through EMRA.

V gave up 1 base and J gave up 1 base, with 11 bases separating them. This CDR3 has 16 amino acids. Germline V gene sequence: CDR1 LNHNV, CDR2 YYDKDF (reference sequence). Sequencing used naive CD8+ T cells from blood. The receptor's source is a human donor in good health. The J gene is TRBJ2-1, the V gene TRBV15, with a weak D call TRBD1 (6 bases). CDR3 bases: TGTGCCACCAGCAGAGGAGCACAGGGATCCTACAATGAGCAGTTCTTC. Its translation: CATSRGAQGSYNEQFF.